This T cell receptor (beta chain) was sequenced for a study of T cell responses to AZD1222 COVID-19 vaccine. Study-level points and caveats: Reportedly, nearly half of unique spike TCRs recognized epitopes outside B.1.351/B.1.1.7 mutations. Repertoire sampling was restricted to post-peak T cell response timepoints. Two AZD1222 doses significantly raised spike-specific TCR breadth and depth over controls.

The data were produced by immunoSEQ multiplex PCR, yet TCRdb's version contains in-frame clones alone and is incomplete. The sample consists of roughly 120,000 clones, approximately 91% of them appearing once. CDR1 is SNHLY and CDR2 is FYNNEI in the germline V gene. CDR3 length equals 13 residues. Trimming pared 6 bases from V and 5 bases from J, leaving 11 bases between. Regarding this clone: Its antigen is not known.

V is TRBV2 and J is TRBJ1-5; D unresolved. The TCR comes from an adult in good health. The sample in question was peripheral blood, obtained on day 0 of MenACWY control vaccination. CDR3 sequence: CASSPGRDQPQHF. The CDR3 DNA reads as TGTGCCAGCAGCCCCGGGAGAGATCAGCCCCAGCATTTT.